One sample yielded the 27 T cell receptor beta chains listed below, sequenced in a study of T cell responses to AZD1222 COVID-19 vaccine. TCRdb's table, derived via immunoSEQ multiplex PCR, lists solely in-frame clones and lacks some. Of 100,000 to 150,000 clones in the sample, about 94% were seen once. This specimen was peripheral blood, taken on day 0 of AZD1222 vaccination. All receptors derive from an adult in good health.

The genes are TRBV11-2 and TRBJ1-1; D may be TRBD1 (5 bases). The V end was cut by 8 bases, the J end by 8 bases, with 12 bases between. This CDR3 has 11 residues. Per the germline V gene, CDR1 is SGHAT and CDR2 is FQNNGV. The CDR3 DNA reads TGTGCCAGCCGGGGCCCCTCCGAAGCTTTCTTT. It yields the protein CASRGPSEAFF.

V gene TRBV5-1 combines with J gene TRBJ2-7; D is uncertain. The CDR3 sequence is 15 residues long. CDR1 and CDR2 from the germline V gene are SGHRS and YFSETQ. Trimming pared 4 bases from V and 2 bases from J, leaving 16 bases between. CDR3 residues: CASSLIVSAAYEQYF. CDR3 DNA: TGCGCCAGCAGCCTCATAGTCAGTGCCGCCTACGAGCAGTACTTC.

This sequence joins TRBV7-2 and TRBJ2-7, with TRBD2 matching 9 bases. This CDR3 contains 18 residues. V lost 1 base, J lost 2 bases, and 12 bases stayed unmatched. Germline CDR1 reads SGHTA; CDR2 reads FQGNSA. CDR3 nucleotides: TGTGCCAGCAGCTTAGTCGTGGGACTAGCAAGTCAGACCTACGAGCAGTACTTC. Translated, it gives CASSLVVGLASQTYEQYF.

This sequence joins TRBV19 and TRBJ1-3, with TRBD1 as a possible D gene (5 bases). Per germline, CDR1 LNHDA and CDR2 SQIVND (reference sequence). The CDR3 is 15 amino acids. The germline V and J ends were trimmed by 5 bases and 4 bases, with 15 bases remaining between them. CDR3 loop: CASSPGEGNGNTIYF. DNA of the CDR3: TGTGCCAGTAGTCCCGGTGAGGGGAACGGAAACACCATATATTTT.

The chain employs TRBV11-3 and TRBJ2-7; TRBD1 aligns across 8 bases. Germline V gene sequence: CDR1 SGHNT, CDR2 YENEEA. Unmatched junction bases numbered 7, after V lost 6 bases and J lost 0 bases. The CDR3 spans 15 residues. The CDR3 is CASSFRTGNSYEQYF. The CDR3 coding sequence is TGTGCCAGCAGTTTTCGGACAGGGAACTCCTACGAGCAGTACTTC.

This clone was seen a single time. The CDR3 DNA reads TGCGCCAGCAGCCAAGACGCAGGGGACACCGGGGAGCTGTTTTTT. Protein: CASSQDAGDTGELFF. The genes are TRBV4-3 and TRBJ2-2, with D possibly being TRBD1 (6 bases). The germline gives CDR1 LGHNA, CDR2 YSLEER. CDR3 length equals 15 residues. Trimming stripped 0 bases from V and 3 bases from J, with 8 bases between.

The V call is TRBV30, the J call TRBJ1-5, with D possibly TRBD1 on 6 matching bases. The CDR3 has 13 amino acids. Germline lookup yields CDR1 GTSNPN and CDR2 SVGIG (reference sequence). V was cut by 5 bases and J by 3 bases, with 11 bases left in between. CDR3 amino acids: CAWSRDTNQPQHF. The CDR3 DNA sequence: TGTGCCTGGTCCCGGGACACCAATCAGCCCCAGCATTTT.

This chain links TRBV7-2 with TRBJ2-7; D is unclear. V was shortened by 3 bases and J by 3 bases, with 15 bases between the two germline ends. Looked up from germline, CDR1 is SGHTA and CDR2 is FQGNSA. The CDR3 runs 15 residues. CDR3 in amino acids: CASSFIISPGYEQYF. DNA of the CDR3: TGTGCCAGCAGCTTTATCATCAGCCCGGGCTACGAGCAGTACTTC.

Only one count was recorded for this clone. This chain uses TRBV5-5 with TRBJ1-5; unclear D gene. The germline V and J ends were trimmed by 1 base and 6 bases, with 11 bases remaining between them. Germline CDR1 and CDR2: SGHKS and YYEKEE (reference sequence). The length of the CDR3 is 14 residues. The CDR3 nucleotides are TGTGCCAGCAGCTTGATAGGAGTCTTTCAGCCCCAGCATTTT. It is translated as CASSLIGVFQPQHF. The full variable domain, completed using reference TRBV5-5 and TRBJ1-5, is DAGVTQSPTHLIKTRGQQVTLRCSPISGHKSVSWYQQVLGQGPQFIFQYYEKEERGRGNFPDRFSARQFPNYSSELNVNALLLGDSALYLCASSLIGVFQPQHFGDGTRLSIL.

V usage is TRBV7-8 and J usage is TRBJ1-1; possibly TRBD1 for D (5 bases). Trimming removed 2 bases from V and 0 bases from J, with 10 bases in between. Germline V gene sequence: CDR1 SGHVS, CDR2 FQNEAQ. This CDR3 spans 15 amino acids. CDR3 DNA: TGTGCCAGCAGCTTAAAGAGGGGTATGAACACTGAAGCTTTCTTT. This translates into CASSLKRGMNTEAFF. The entire variable domain, with the rest obtained from reference TRBV7-8 and TRBJ1-1, is as follows: GAGVSQSPRYKVAKRGQDVALRCDPISGHVSLFWYQQALGQGPEFLTYFQNEAQLDKSGLPSDRFFAERPEGSVSTLKIQRTQQEDSAVYLCASSLKRGMNTEAFFGQGTRLTVV.

The chain joins TRBV6-5 to TRBJ1-3; 7 bases agree with TRBD1. The CDR3 totals 15 residues. V lost 8 bases to trimming and J lost 2 bases; unmatched junction nucleotides: 9. Looked up from germline, CDR1 is MNHEY and CDR2 is SVGAGI. CDR3 loop: CASGRGGTAGNTIYF. As DNA, the CDR3 is TGTGCCAGCGGCCGGGGGGGGACAGCTGGAAACACCATATATTTT.

The rearrangement links TRBV4-1 to TRBJ1-1, with a weak D call TRBD1 (5 bases). Trimming removed 0 bases from V and 10 bases from J, with 12 bases in between. Germline loops: CDR1 MGHRA, CDR2 YSYEKL. This CDR3 is 13 amino acids long. CDR3 sequence (DNA): TGCGCCAGCAGCCAAGAAGTAGGTCAGGGAGCTTTCTTT. Protein product: CASSQEVGQGAFF.

The chain joins TRBV5-1 to TRBJ1-2; weak D call: TRBD1 (6 bases). The CDR3 sequence is 15 residues long. Germline CDR1 is SGHRS and CDR2 is YFSETQ. Trimming shortened V by 4 bases and J by 8 bases, and 21 bases separated the two germline ends. CDR3 nucleotides: TGCGCCAGCAGCACCGGTTGGGCAGGGGTTGAGGGCTACACCTTC. This translates into CASSTGWAGVEGYTF. The full variable domain, rest sourced from reference TRBV5-1 and TRBJ1-2, is KAGVTQTPRYLIKTRGQQVTLSCSPISGHRSVSWYQQTPGQGLQFLFEYFSETQRNKGNFPGRFSGRQFSNSRSEMNVSTLELGDSALYLCASSTGWAGVEGYTFGSGTRLTVV.

The rearrangement joins TRBV3-1 (or the pseudogene TRBV3-2) to TRBJ2-1; 10 bases line up with TRBD1. Germline V gene data show CDR1 as LGHDT and CDR2 as YNNKEL (reference sequence). V trimming: 3 bases; J trimming: 6 bases; junction bases outside the gene matches: 5. This CDR3 is built from 15 residues. The CDR3 nucleotides are TGTGCCAGCAGCCAGGGGGACAGGGGATTCAATGAGCAGTTCTTC. Its protein is CASSQGDRGFNEQFF.

The J gene is TRBJ2-7, the V gene TRBV4-1, with TRBD1 as a possible D gene (5 bases). The CDR3 sequence is 14 residues long. Germline lookup yields CDR1 MGHRA and CDR2 YSYEKL. The V end lost 1 base, the J end lost 6 bases, and 13 bases lay between the germline ends. CDR3: CASSQVGAPGEQYF. In DNA form, the CDR3 reads TGCGCCAGCAGCCAAGTAGGGGCCCCTGGCGAGCAGTACTTC.

This chain connects TRBV5-8 to TRBJ2-7; D unresolved. Per germline, CDR1 SGHTS and CDR2 YDEGEE. V was shortened by 0 bases and J by 0 bases, with 10 bases between the two germline ends. This CDR3 region has 15 residues. CDR3 nucleotide sequence: TGTGCCAGCAGCTTGGCCCCCGTAAGCTCCTACGAGCAGTACTTC. As protein: CASSLAPVSSYEQYF.

This chain links TRBV7-9 with TRBJ1-5, with D tentatively TRBD1 (6 bases). Trimming removed 5 bases at V and 4 bases at J, with 12 bases between. CDR1 SEHNR and CDR2 FQNEAQ come from the germline V gene (reference sequence). The CDR3 length is 14 residues. In DNA form, the CDR3 reads TGTGCCAGCAGCCAGGGGCCGATGAATCAGCCCCAGCATTTT. This codes for CASSQGPMNQPQHF. Full variable domain (outside the CDR3, taken from reference TRBV7-9 and TRBJ1-5): DTGVSQNPRHKITKRGQNVTFRCDPISEHNRLYWYRQTLGQGPEFLTYFQNEAQLEKSRLLSDRFSAERPKGSFSTLEIQRTEQGDSAMYLCASSQGPMNQPQHFGDGTRLSIL.

The chain combines TRBV7-2 with TRBJ1-6; 9 bases align to TRBD1. This CDR3 region has 15 residues. The V gene's germline CDR1 is SGHTA and CDR2 FQGNSA. V lost 5 bases to trimming and J lost 7 bases; unmatched junction nucleotides: 6. For the CDR3, the DNA is TGTGCCAGCAGCCCGGAGACAGGGGGGAATTCACCCCTCCACTTT. Translation gives CASSPETGGNSPLHF.

The chain is built from TRBV28 and TRBJ1-4; no definite D call. Germline V gene data show CDR1 as MDHEN and CDR2 as SYDVKM. Trimming stripped 6 bases from V and 11 bases from J, with 16 bases between. This CDR3 has 13 amino acids. CDR3 loop: CASSLTLGPKLFF. The CDR3 nucleotides read TGTGCCAGCAGCCTAACCCTTGGTCCTAAACTGTTTTTT. The complete variable domain, with remaining parts taken from reference TRBV28 and TRBJ1-4, reads DVKVTQSSRYLVKRTGEKVFLECVQDMDHENMFWYRQDPGLGLRLIYFSYDVKMKEKGDIPEGYSVSREKKERFSLILESASTNQTSMYLCASSLTLGPKLFFGSGTQLSVL.

The chain links TRBV28 to TRBJ2-1, with 9 bases matching TRBD1. The CDR3 spans 14 residues. The trim removed 3 bases at V and 8 bases at J, leaving 5 bases unmatched. CDR1 is MDHEN and CDR2 is SYDVKM in the germline V gene. This CDR3 is CASSFGTGHDEQFF. The DNA of the CDR3 is TGTGCCAGCAGTTTCGGGACAGGGCACGATGAGCAGTTCTTC.

This sequence joins TRBV13 and TRBJ2-2, with D uncertain. V gave up 1 base and J gave up 1 base, with 7 bases separating them. Germline V gene lookup returns CDR1 PRHDT and CDR2 FYEKMQ (reference sequence). This CDR3 has 15 residues. The CDR3 spells CASSLDLLNTGELFF. The CDR3 DNA reads TGTGCCAGCAGCTTAGACCTATTGAACACCGGGGAGCTGTTTTTT.

The chain uses TRBV7-6 and TRBJ2-1; no clear D. Trimming left V 2 bases short and J 0 bases short, with 14 bases between. The CDR3 contains 17 residues. Germline lookup yields CDR1 SGHVS and CDR2 FNYEAQ. CDR3 region: CASSLTPGPTSYNEQFF. CDR3 nucleotides: TGTGCCAGCAGCTTAACACCGGGTCCTACCTCCTACAATGAGCAGTTCTTC.

The rearrangement uses TRBV15 and TRBJ2-7; no firm D call. The V end was cut by 0 bases, the J end by 4 bases, with 13 bases between. From germline, CDR1 is LNHNV and CDR2 YYDKDF (reference sequence). The CDR3 length is 15 residues. The CDR3 sequence: CATSRDRSPSYEQYF. In nucleotides, the CDR3 is TGTGCCACCAGCAGAGATCGGAGCCCTTCTTACGAGCAGTACTTC.

This chain connects TRBV19 to TRBJ1-5; tentatively, D is TRBD1 (6 bases). The V end was cut by 6 bases, the J end by 2 bases, with 23 bases between. Germline CDR1 and CDR2: LNHDA and SQIVND (reference sequence). The CDR3 has 18 amino acids. As DNA, the CDR3 is TGTGCCAGTAGCGGACAGAGATCCAAAGGCGATGGCAATCAGCCCCAGCATTTT. Its protein is CASSGQRSKGDGNQPQHF.

The chain carries TRBV7-6 and TRBJ2-7, with D perhaps TRBD1 or TRBD2 (5 bases each). The length of the CDR3 is 13 residues. Trimming cost V 5 bases and J 2 bases, with 10 bases left between them. Germline loops: CDR1 SGHVS, CDR2 FNYEAQ. CDR3 nucleotides: TGTGCCAGCAGCACGGGACCCCCCTACGAGCAGTACTTC. As protein: CASSTGPPYEQYF.

The rearrangement uses TRBV19 and TRBJ1-2; 9 nucleotides align to TRBD1. This CDR3 region has 16 residues. Germline V gene sequence: CDR1 LNHDA, CDR2 SQIVND (reference sequence). V trimming: 6 bases; J trimming: 1 base; junction bases outside the gene matches: 9. In DNA, the CDR3 is TGTGCCAGTAGCACCATCGGGACAGGGCATAACTATGGCTACACCTTC. Translating it yields CASSTIGTGHNYGYTF.

V and J are TRBV6-5 and TRBJ1-2, with D hard to call. The CDR3 extends over 12 amino acids. Trimming pared 5 bases from V and 7 bases from J, leaving 11 bases between. Per the germline V gene, CDR1 is MNHEY and CDR2 is SVGAGI. The CDR3 loop is CASSPQDIGYTF. In nucleotides, the CDR3 is TGTGCCAGCAGTCCACAAGATATTGGCTACACCTTC.